Listed here are 21 T cell receptor beta chains from one sample, sequenced in a study of blood T cells in healthy people across ages. The authors ran a second PCR of roughly 6 to 12 cycles using a sample-barcoded 5' primer and a J-beta primer mix. One entry per CDR3 protein, called by TCRdb with MiXCR from the 5' RACE reads. The data contain around 800,000 distinct CDR3 sequences, about half of them seen just once; the ten biggest clones take up roughly 20%. The material sequenced was blood. All receptors derive from a man older than 75 in good health.

This chain uses TRBV14 with TRBJ1-1, with D perhaps matching TRBD1 (5 bases). Between the trimmed V and J ends, which lost 3 bases and 8 bases, there was a span of 16 bases. The CDR3 extends over 14 amino acids. CDR1 SGHDN and CDR2 FVKESK come from the germline V gene. The CDR3 region is CASSHRNSGGEAFF. Written as DNA, the CDR3 is TGTGCCAGCAGCCATAGAAACAGTGGGGGGGAAGCTTTCTTT.

The chain uses TRBV29-1 and TRBJ2-6; 12 bases are a match to TRBD2. This CDR3 is 16 amino acids long. The J segment lost 2 bases and the V segment lost 4 bases, leaving 3 bases of the junction unmatched. Germline CDR1 reads SQVTM; CDR2 reads ANQGSEA. The CDR3 reads CSVALAGGPGANVLTF. The CDR3 DNA follows: TGCAGCGTTGCCCTAGCGGGAGGGCCTGGGGCCAACGTCCTGACTTTC.

For this clonotype: This may come from a read error, since a much larger clone is one base off. The CDR3 DNA reads as TGTGCCAGCAGCTTGGACAGGGGAATTTTGGGGACCCAGTACTTC. Its translation: CASSLDRGILGTQYF. This chain joins TRBV7-9 and TRBJ2-7, with 9 bases lining up with TRBD1. The end of the DNA is better explained by TRBJ2-5, so the J call may be wrong. The germline V gene encodes CDR1 SEHNR and CDR2 FQNEAQ (reference sequence). The CDR3 contains 15 residues.

There are a few counts of this clonotype. The DNA for the CDR3 is TGTGCCAGCAGCAAGCGAAGATTAGACACGGGCGGGCCCCAGCATTTT. Its protein product is CASSKRRLDTGGPQHF. V usage is TRBV21-1 and J usage is TRBJ1-5; TRBD1, as called in the table, went unchecked against the DNA. TRBV21-1 is assigned pseudogene status. The CDR3 totals 16 residues.

The rearrangement links TRBV29-1 to TRBJ2-1, with 8 nucleotides matching TRBD2. Trimming removed 1 base from V and 9 bases from J; junction bases left unmatched: 14. CDR1 and CDR2 (germline): SQVTM, ANQGSEA. This CDR3 is 16 amino acids long. The CDR3 sequence: CSVEATSGSSFSEQFF. The CDR3 DNA reads TGCAGCGTTGAAGCAACCAGCGGGAGCTCATTTAGTGAGCAGTTCTTC.

This rearrangement joins TRBV20-1 to TRBJ2-1, with 8 bases that match TRBD1. The CDR3 consists of 14 residues. From germline, CDR1 is DFQATT and CDR2 SNEGSKA (reference sequence). V trimming: 2 bases; J trimming: 7 bases; junction bases outside the gene matches: 7. This chain's CDR3 is CSARHPRTGNEQFF. Written as DNA, the CDR3 is TGCAGTGCTAGACACCCCCGGACAGGGAATGAGCAGTTCTTC.

This CDR3 is CASSPLGLPHNEKLFF. Here the CDR3 DNA reads TGTGCCAGCAGTCCACTGGGGCTGCCCCATAATGAAAAACTGTTTTTT. The chain joins TRBV27 to TRBJ1-4, with D maybe TRBD1 (5 bases). CDR1 is MNHEY, CDR2 SMNVEV, per germline (reference sequence). The CDR3 contains 16 residues. Trimming removed 5 bases at V and 4 bases at J, with 17 bases between.

The chain uses TRBV20-1 and TRBJ2-3; 8 nucleotides agree with TRBD2. The V segment lost 3 bases and the J segment 2 bases; nucleotides outside the gene matches: 4. The CDR3 contains 14 residues. Germline loops: CDR1 DFQATT, CDR2 SNEGSKA (reference sequence). The CDR3 sequence is CSASLAGYTDTQYF. CDR3 in DNA: TGCAGTGCTAGTTTAGCGGGATACACAGATACGCAGTATTTT.

This sequence joins TRBV6-6 and TRBJ2-5; D remains ambiguous. V lost 2 bases and J lost 6, with 13 bases in between. The CDR3 has 14 amino acids. The germline V gene has CDR1 MNHNY and CDR2 SVGAGI (reference sequence). CDR3 sequence (DNA): TGTGCCAGCAGTTACAGGGCCCCTCCGAAGACCCAGTACTTC. It codes for CASSYRAPPKTQYF.

This clonotype was counted a few times. This chain links TRBV7-3 with TRBJ2-1; TRBD2 matches 10 bases. Germline trimming cut 5 bases from V and 14 bases from J; bases unmatched to any gene: 12. CDR1 is SGHTA, CDR2 FQGTGA, per germline. This CDR3 spans 14 amino acids. This CDR3 is CASSPNGLAGAKFF. DNA of the CDR3: TGTGCCAGCAGCCCCAATGGGCTAGCGGGAGCCAAGTTCTTC.

The CDR3 spells CASSLSVGRENTGELFF. The CDR3 DNA reads TGTGCCAGCAGCTTAAGTGTAGGTCGAGAGAACACCGGGGAGCTGTTTTTT. V and J are TRBV7-8 and TRBJ2-2; D gene ambiguous. This CDR3 comprises 17 residues. The germline gives CDR1 SGHVS, CDR2 FQNEAQ. V lost 2 bases, J lost 1 base, and 14 bases lay in between.

The table lists this clonotype with many counts. The V gene is TRBV7-3, the J gene TRBJ2-7; 7 nucleotides align to TRBD2. The germline CDR1 and CDR2 sequences are SGHTA and FQGTGA. This CDR3 contains 15 residues. With 4 bases clipped from V and 0 bases from J, the junction kept 6 bases outside the gene matches. The CDR3 DNA reads TGTGCCAGCAGCTCGTACGGGAGGAGCTCCTACGAGCAGTACTTC. It is translated as CASSSYGRSSYEQYF.

The V gene is TRBV28, the J gene TRBJ1-5; D gene ambiguous. Germline V gene data show CDR1 as MDHEN and CDR2 as SYDVKM. The CDR3 covers 15 residues. Trimming took off 5 bases at V and 6 bases at J, with 17 bases between the two ends. The CDR3 here is CASSPSWEGSQPQHF. CDR3 sequence (DNA): TGTGCCAGCAGTCCCAGTTGGGAAGGAAGTCAGCCCCAGCATTTT.

This clonotype was picked up many times. V is TRBV12-3 or TRBV12-4 and J is TRBJ2-1; D possibly corresponds to TRBD1 (6 bases). Between the trimmed V and J ends, which lost 3 bases and 3 bases, there was a span of 12 bases. The CDR3 has 15 amino acids. The CDR3 protein is CASSFLRDNYNEQFF. Written as DNA, the CDR3 is TGTGCCAGCAGTTTCCTCCGGGACAACTACAATGAGCAGTTCTTC.

This clonotype was seen only a few times. This chain connects TRBV20-1 to TRBJ2-1, with 12 bases matching TRBD2. The V and J ends lost 3 bases and 8 bases, in that order; junction bases with no gene match: 11. Germline-derived CDR1 and CDR2 are DFQATT and SNEGSKA (reference sequence). The CDR3 is 16 amino acids. CDR3 sequence: CSASTRLAGVRDEQFF. CDR3 DNA sequence: TGCAGTGCTAGTACCCGACTAGCGGGAGTTAGGGATGAGCAGTTCTTC.

This clonotype was found once. The J gene is TRBJ2-1, the V gene TRBV4-2, with D uncertain. V was cut by 0 bases and J by 8 bases, with 14 bases left in between. Germline CDR1 reads LGHNA; CDR2 reads YNFKEQ. This CDR3 region has 15 residues. CDR3 DNA: TGTGCCAGCAGCCAAGATCCGCTTCCGTTCGATGAGCAGTTCTTC. Its translation: CASSQDPLPFDEQFF.

The chain carries TRBV12-3 or TRBV12-4 and TRBJ2-1; 8 nucleotides align to TRBD2. J was trimmed by 7 bases and V by 3 bases; bases with no gene match: 11. This CDR3 comprises 16 residues. CDR3 sequence: CASSFGASSGFNEQFF. CDR3 in DNA: TGTGCCAGCAGTTTCGGGGCCTCTAGCGGGTTTAATGAGCAGTTCTTC.

V gene TRBV10-3 combines with J gene TRBJ2-5, with 8 nucleotides matching TRBD2. V was clipped by 3 bases and J by 2 bases; unmatched bases: 2. The CDR3 length is 14 residues. CDR1 ENHRY and CDR2 SYGVKD come from the germline V gene. CDR3 amino acids: CAISDGGEQETQYF. Here the CDR3 DNA reads TGTGCCATCAGTGACGGGGGGGAACAAGAGACCCAGTACTTC.

The gene calls are TRBV5-4 and TRBJ2-1; no clear D gene. Germline lookup yields CDR1 SGHNT and CDR2 YYREEE (reference sequence). CDR3 length: 13 amino acids. The V end lost 4 bases, the J end lost 9 bases, and 14 bases lay between the germline ends. The CDR3 region has the DNA TGTGCCAGCAGCCCTACAACCGACGGTGAGCAGTTCTTC. It encodes CASSPTTDGEQFF. Full variable domain (missing parts from reference TRBV5-4 and TRBJ2-1): ETGVTQSPTHLIKTRGQQVTLRCSSQSGHNTVSWYQQALGQGPQFIFQYYREEENGRGNFPPRFSGLQFPNYSSELNVNALELDDSALYLCASSPTTDGEQFFGPGTRLTVL.

The CDR3 nucleotides are TGCAGTGCCGTCCGGACGGACAAAAACATTCAGTACTTC. It is translated as CSAVRTDKNIQYF. The chain is built from TRBV20-1 and TRBJ2-4; unclear D gene. CDR1 is DFQATT and CDR2 is SNEGSKA in the germline V gene (reference sequence). Trimming stripped 6 bases from V and 3 bases from J, with 12 bases between. The CDR3 totals 13 residues.

This clonotype has just a few counts. The CDR3 nucleotides read TGTGCCAGCAGTTATATAACGCGCACTAGCACAGATACGCAGTATTTT. Its protein is CASSYITRTSTDTQYF. The chain couples TRBV6-2 or TRBV6-3 to TRBJ2-3; D unclear. The CDR3 loop spans 16 amino acids. CDR1 MNHEY and CDR2 SVGEGT come from the germline V gene. Between the trimmed V and J ends, which lost 3 bases and 0 bases, there was a span of 13 bases.